This paragraph covers one T cell receptor beta chain sequence. These data come from a study of shared clonotypes between healthy human individuals. V was pared by 5 bases and J by 2 bases, with 6 bases between. In germline, CDR1 is PRHDT, CDR2 FYEKMQ (reference sequence). The CDR3 is 12 amino acids. Assay: immunoSEQ multiplex PCR; the TCRdb copy retains only in-frame clones and omits some. This sample carries under 350,000 clones, around 87% of them seen once, and the ten largest clones take about a sixth. Sequences were obtained from memory CD8+ T cells sorted from blood. The subset here: CD45RO+ cells pooled with CCR7-negative TemRA cells. This TCR was sampled from a man between 18 and 35 years old in good health. The rearrangement uses TRBV13 and TRBJ1-1; D is unresolved. This chain's CDR3 is CASSPGNTEAFF. For the CDR3, the DNA is TGTGCCAGCAGCCCTGGAAACACTGAAGCTTTCTTT.